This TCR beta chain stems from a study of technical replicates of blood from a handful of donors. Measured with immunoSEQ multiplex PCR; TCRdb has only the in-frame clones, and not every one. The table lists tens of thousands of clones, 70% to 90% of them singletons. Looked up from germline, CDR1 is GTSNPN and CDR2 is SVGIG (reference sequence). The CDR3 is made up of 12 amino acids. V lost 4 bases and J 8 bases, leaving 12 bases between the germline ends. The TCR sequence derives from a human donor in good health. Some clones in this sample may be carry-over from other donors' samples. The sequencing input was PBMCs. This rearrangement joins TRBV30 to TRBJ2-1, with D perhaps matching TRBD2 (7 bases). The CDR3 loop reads CAWNLGGDEQFF. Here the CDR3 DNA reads TGTGCCTGGAACCTAGGGGGGGATGAGCAGTTCTTC.